This T cell receptor beta chain was recovered during a study of T cells in Graves' hyperthyroidism and ophthalmopathy. Study-level points and caveats: The model's output predicted ophthalmopathy at a median of roughly 6.9 months prior to onset.

Patients were excluded because of uncontrolled infection, other autoimmune disease, pregnancy or lactation. Together with thyroid ultrasound, orbital computed tomography, serum thyroxine and TRAb, clinical symptoms were used for diagnoses. RNA transcripts served as the template for amplifying TCR beta CDR3 regions. In the first-round RT-PCR of the TCR CDR3, the HTBI primer set was used. MiXCR, run by TCRdb on the multiplex PCR reads, gives a single entry per CDR3 protein. The profile shows a few hundred thousand distinct CDR3 sequences, roughly 46% of them singletons. V lost 3 bases to trimming and J lost 5 bases, with 11 bases between them. CDR3 length equals 14 residues. Germline CDR1 and CDR2: SGDLS and YYNGEE. This clonotype was counted ten times or more. Its antigen is not identified.

The specimen sequenced was peripheral blood or thyroid tissue (not recorded which). The gene calls are TRBV9 and TRBJ1-4; possibly TRBD1 for D (5 bases). The sequence was collected from a woman between 18 and 29 years old with Graves' hyperthyroidism. Here the CDR3 reads CASSAFGGNEKLFF. The DNA for the CDR3 is TGTGCCAGCAGCGCATTCGGGGGAAATGAAAAACTGTTTTTT.